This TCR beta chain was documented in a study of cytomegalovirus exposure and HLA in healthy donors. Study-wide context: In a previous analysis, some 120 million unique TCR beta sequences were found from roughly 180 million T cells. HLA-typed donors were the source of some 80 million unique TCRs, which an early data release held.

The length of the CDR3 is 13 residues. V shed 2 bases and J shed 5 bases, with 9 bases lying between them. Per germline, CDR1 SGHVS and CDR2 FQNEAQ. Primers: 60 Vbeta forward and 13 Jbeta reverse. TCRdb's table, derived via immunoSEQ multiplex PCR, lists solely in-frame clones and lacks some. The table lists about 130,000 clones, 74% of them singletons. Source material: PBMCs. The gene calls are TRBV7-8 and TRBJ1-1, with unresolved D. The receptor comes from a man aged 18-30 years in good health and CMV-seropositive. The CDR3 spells CASSLYQVTEAFF. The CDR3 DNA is TGTGCCAGCAGCTTATATCAGGTTACTGAAGCTTTCTTT.